The 8 T cell receptor beta chains reported below all come from one sample, sequenced in a study of blood T cell repertoires in COVID-19. Using immunoSEQ multiplex PCR, the repertoire was profiled, and TCRdb retains in-frame clones only, with some absent. There are about 250,000 clones in the sample; 85% to 95% occur only once, and around 0.83% lies in the top ten. What was sequenced was peripheral blood. The receptors come from a man aged 25-45 years with COVID-19, enrolled during active disease.

V gene TRBV4-1 combines with J gene TRBJ2-1; 7 bases are a match to TRBD1. Germline lookup yields CDR1 MGHRA and CDR2 YSYEKL. CDR3 length equals 15 residues. J lost 4 bases, V lost 4 bases, and 7 bases had no gene match. For the CDR3, the DNA is TGCGCCAGCAGCCTTCCGACAGGGAAATACAATGAGCAGTTCTTC. Translating it yields CASSLPTGKYNEQFF.

A single count supports this clone. V is TRBV5-1 and J is TRBJ1-2; 9 bases fit TRBD1. The trim removed 3 bases at V and 8 bases at J, leaving 8 bases unmatched. This CDR3 has 14 amino acids. The germline V gene has CDR1 SGHRS and CDR2 YFSETQ. The CDR3 spells CASSWGTGYDGYTF. The CDR3 DNA sequence: TGCGCCAGCAGCTGGGGGACAGGGTATGACGGCTACACCTTC.

V gene TRBV7-9 combines with J gene TRBJ1-1, with D possibly TRBD1 on 5 matching bases. V dropped 5 bases and J dropped 3 bases, with 16 bases sitting between them. This CDR3 contains 15 residues. Germline CDR1 SEHNR, CDR2 FQNEAQ (reference sequence). The CDR3 DNA reads TGTGCCAGCAGCGCGAGCGGGGCGGGCCACACTGAAGCTTTCTTT. The encoded protein is CASSASGAGHTEAFF.

The J gene is TRBJ2-7, the V gene TRBV6-4; 9 positions match TRBD2. The CDR3 extends over 15 amino acids. Trimming at V came to 6 bases and at J to 0 bases, leaving 6 bases not matched to a gene. CDR1 and CDR2 (germline): MRHNA, SNTAGT. CDR3 region: CASRWGGGASYEQYF. CDR3 nucleotide sequence: TGTGCCAGCAGATGGGGCGGGGGGGCCTCCTACGAGCAGTACTTC.

The V and J genes are TRBV11-2 and TRBJ2-1; a weak D match, TRBD2 (5 bases). Trimming cost V 8 bases and J 6 bases, with 23 bases left between them. The length of the CDR3 is 16 residues. From germline, CDR1 is SGHAT and CDR2 FQNNGV. CDR3 residues: CASAGIKKPSPNEQFF. The CDR3, as DNA: TGTGCCAGCGCGGGCATCAAAAAACCCTCCCCCAATGAGCAGTTCTTC.

The chain has TRBV27 and TRBJ1-6, with 8 bases identical to TRBD1. CDR1 MNHEY and CDR2 SMNVEV come from the germline V gene (reference sequence). CDR3 size: 14 residues. V gave up 6 bases and J gave up 7 bases; unmatched junction bases: 5. The CDR3 DNA reads as TGTGCCAGCAGCCACAGGGGGACAAATTCACCCCTCCACTTT. It is translated as CASSHRGTNSPLHF.

CDR3 residues: CASSRGGLGYTF. In DNA, the CDR3 is TGTGCCAGTAGTCGAGGAGGATTGGGCTACACCTTC. This sequence joins TRBV19 and TRBJ1-2; no firm D call. CDR3 length: 12 amino acids. The germline V gene has CDR1 LNHDA and CDR2 SQIVND (reference sequence). The ends were cut back, 5 bases at V and 8 bases at J, with 12 bases in the middle.

This clone has a single count. The rearrangement uses TRBV29-1 and TRBJ2-7; a possible D gene is TRBD2 (6 bases). CDR3 length equals 11 residues. The V end lost 4 bases, the J end lost 2 bases, and 6 bases lay between the germline ends. CDR1 and CDR2 from the germline V gene are SQVTM and ANQGSEA. CDR3 loop: CSVAGAYEQYF. The CDR3 region has the DNA TGCAGCGTTGCGGGGGCCTACGAGCAGTACTTC.